This is a list of T cell receptor beta chains from one sample in a study of T cell responses to AZD1222 COVID-19 vaccine. Clones were read by immunoSEQ multiplex PCR, and TCRdb kept only the in-frame ones, dropping some. The sample consists of 130,000 to 150,000 clones, approximately 91% of them appearing once. This sample comprised peripheral blood, obtained 28 days after the second AZD1222 dose. These TCRs come from an adult who received the AZD1222 COVID-19 vaccine. The conserved cysteine and the conserved F or W are not part of the CDR3 here. A row's size may be missing; if present it is once, few, many or a size class.

>once|TRBV5-1|TRBJ1-2
ASSLVENYGYT
>-|TRBV19|TRBJ1-6
ATRREGDSPLH
>-|TRBV7-2|TRBJ2-5
ASSLSGGQETQY
>-|TRBV3-1/TRBV3-2|TRBJ1-1
ASSQGGVNTEAF
>-|TRBV4-1|TRBJ1-4
ASSQTGATPGEKLF
>-|TRBV6-2/TRBV6-3|TRBJ2-3
ASSYSSRRGGPDTQY
>-|TRBV5-4|TRBJ1-1
ASSLGGQGSEAF
>-|TRBV4-1|TRBJ1-3
ASSQGPISGGNTIY
>-|TRBV18|TRBJ1-2
ASSADGTNYGYT
>-|TRBV25-1|TRBJ2-7
ASRRGQGYEQY
>-|TRBV5-1|TRBJ1-4
ASSQGGGTRGEKLF
>-|TRBV11-3|TRBJ2-1
ASSPLAGGSEQF
>-|TRBV9|TRBJ1-6
ASSVGWSSSYNSPLH
>once|TRBV5-4|TRBJ1-1
ASSLGGTETEAF
>-|TRBV7-2|TRBJ2-5
ASSRNFAGGQETQY
>-|TRBV4-1|TRBJ2-2
ASSQGGWNTGELF
>-|TRBV19|TRBJ1-6
ASSMAQGASPLH
>-|TRBV19|TRBJ1-2
ASSIPGQGHYGYT
>-|TRBV2|TRBJ2-7
ASSFLGGEGEQY
>-|TRBV6-6|TRBJ2-7
ASSYSQRVGDEQY
>-|TRBV29-1|TRBJ1-2
SVEVGASVGYT
>-|TRBV27|TRBJ2-2
ASSPLLTNTGELF
>-|TRBV9|TRBJ2-3
ASSSRGDSTDTQY
>few|TRBV6-5|TRBJ1-5
ASSQLRGPQH
>-|TRBV10-3|TRBJ2-1
AISASGTSGSNEQF
>-|TRBV5-1|TRBJ2-7
ASSPTAGNTYEQY
>-|TRBV19|TRBJ1-1
ASSLIGGENTEAF
>-|TRBV15|TRBJ1-1
AAGQGTEAF
>-|TRBV5-1|TRBJ2-2
ASSTGYLTGELF
>-|TRBV4-1|TRBJ1-6
ASSHGEVSSPLH
>once|TRBV7-9|TRBJ2-2
ASSFPLGGELF
>-|TRBV28|TRBJ1-5
ATGLGGAVQPQH
>-|TRBV7-9|TRBJ2-7
ASSLTGTGAYEQY
>-|TRBV7-2|TRBJ1-2
ASSLKTGDYGYT
>-|TRBV29-1|TRBJ2-1
SVETGLLSYNEQF
>few|TRBV29-1|TRBJ1-1
SVSGGEDTEAF
>-|TRBV9|TRBJ1-1
ASSAGTALNTEAF
>-|TRBV30|TRBJ1-1
AWSSGNGDTEAF
>-|TRBV2|TRBJ2-1
ASMGWDSYNEQF
>-|TRBV24-1|TRBJ2-4
ATSGAGVQKAKNIQY
>-|TRBV2|TRBJ1-2
ASSVWPNRGKGRGGYT
>-|TRBV18|TRBJ1-1
ASSPRSNTEAF
>-|TRBV2|TRBJ1-1
ASTGQNEAF
>-|TRBV5-4|TRBJ2-7
ASSPGRGSYEQY
>-|TRBV19|TRBJ1-1
ASSMGLSPEAF
>-|TRBV5-1|TRBJ2-1
ASSLTLAGYNEQF
>-|TRBV10-3|TRBJ2-3
AISIPPSTDTQY
>-|TRBV27|TRBJ2-1
ASSMTDYNEQF
>-|TRBV5-4|TRBJ1-2
ASSLTTGDASYGYT
>once|TRBV13|TRBJ2-1
ASSSRQGPENYNEQF
>once|TRBV6-5|TRBJ1-2
ASKHGPYGYT
>-|TRBV18|TRBJ1-5
ASSRGRVSNQPQH
>-|TRBV25-1|TRBJ1-1
ASSDPSVNTEAF
>-|TRBV2|TRBJ1-1
ASSEYTEAF
>-|TRBV5-8|TRBJ1-4
ASSLGDRATNEKLF
>-|TRBV6-5|TRBJ1-6
ASSPGSSYNSPLH
>-|TRBV20-1|TRBJ1-6
SASRPTGGGSPLH